The entry that follows covers one T cell receptor beta chain sequence. The sample is drawn from a study of blood T cell repertoires in COVID-19. About the study: From the United States, Italy and Spain came samples of acute and convalescent COVID-19.

This CDR3 is 17 amino acids long. CDR1 is KGHDR, CDR2 SFDVKD, per germline. Germline trimming cut 0 bases from V and 1 base from J; bases unmatched to any gene: 6. Original analysis: For nucleated cells, counts were estimated from reference gene primer amplification. This table comes from immunoSEQ multiplex PCR, and its TCRdb copy is limited to in-frame clones, with some not included. V, J and clone size are those of that table, while D and trimming were read from the DNA. Of 540,000 or so clones listed, 70% to 90% were seen once; the top ten hold 7.5% to 9.5%. This sequence was found in a woman aged 45-65 years with COVID-19, enrolled during active disease. This chain links TRBV24-1 with TRBJ2-3; TRBD2 aligns across 7 bases. The sample was peripheral blood. CDR3: CATSDLGVSGGTDTQYF. The CDR3 DNA reads TGTGCCACCAGTGATTTGGGGGTGAGCGGGGGCACAGATACGCAGTATTTT.